This passage covers 6 T cell receptor beta chains from one sample sequenced in a study of blood T cell repertoires in COVID-19. Generated by immunoSEQ multiplex PCR, the TCRdb table keeps only in-frame clones and is missing some. Of about 260,000 clones detected, about 85% appear once; the ten largest clones hold roughly 4%. Sequenced sample: peripheral blood. The source of these receptors is a man in his fifties or sixties who had recovered from COVID-19.

The chain uses TRBV9 and TRBJ2-7; 7 bases match TRBD2. The CDR3 loop spans 15 amino acids. The germline gives CDR1 SGDLS, CDR2 YYNGEE. The V gene end was trimmed by 0 bases and the J gene end by 4 bases; junction bases not matched to a gene: 7. In DNA form, the CDR3 reads TGTGCCAGCAGCGTAGGTCAGGCTAGCGGATACGAGCAGTACTTC. Protein: CASSVGQASGYEQYF. The variable domain in full, with the rest retrieved from reference TRBV9 and TRBJ2-7, is DSGVTQTPKHLITATGQRVTLRCSPRSGDLSVYWYQQSLDQGLQFLIQYYNGEERAKGNILERFSAQQFPDLHSELNLSSLELGDSALYFCASSVGQASGYEQYFGPGTRLTVT.

The chain links TRBV7-2 to TRBJ1-4; 9 bases are a match to TRBD1. Germline CDR1 is SGHTA and CDR2 is FQGNSA. The CDR3 runs 17 residues. After removal of 5 bases from V and 5 bases from J, the junction contained 12 bases not matched to a gene. The CDR3 DNA sequence: TGTGCCAGCAGCGTTACAGGGGGCGCAGCATTGAATGAAAAACTGTTTTTT. Its protein product is CASSVTGGAALNEKLFF.

This chain joins TRBV12-3 or TRBV12-4 and TRBJ2-7; 7 nucleotides agree with TRBD1. V shed 5 bases and J 6 bases; nucleotides not matched to a gene: 1. This CDR3 comprises 11 residues. This CDR3 reads CASSNRGEQYF. As DNA, the CDR3 is TGTGCCAGCAGTAACAGGGGCGAGCAGTACTTC.

CDR3: CASSPNNRATDTQYF. CDR3 DNA sequence: TGTGCCAGCAGCCCGAATAACAGGGCGACAGATACGCAGTATTTT. The rearrangement links TRBV11-3 to TRBJ2-3; possibly TRBD1 for D (6 bases). V was pared by 5 bases and J by 3 bases, with 15 bases between. This CDR3 has 15 amino acids. The V gene's germline CDR1 is SGHNT and CDR2 YENEEA.

The rearrangement links TRBV5-1 to TRBJ1-2; 9 bases are shared with TRBD1. The CDR3 contains 14 residues. The germline CDR1 and CDR2 sequences are SGHRS and YFSETQ. V was clipped by 4 bases and J by 4 bases; unmatched bases: 5. CDR3 amino acids: CASSEGDRAYGYTF. DNA of the CDR3: TGCGCCAGCAGCGAAGGGGACAGGGCCTATGGCTACACCTTC.

About this clone: Other DNA sequences from this sample encode an identical CDR3 as well. The CDR3 region is CASSLTGMNTEAFF. In nucleotides, the CDR3 is TGCGCCAGCAGCTTAACAGGAATGAACACTGAAGCTTTCTTT. This rearrangement joins TRBV5-1 to TRBJ1-1, with D perhaps TRBD1 (5 bases). Trimming took off 2 bases at V and 0 bases at J, with 8 bases between the two ends. The CDR3 is 14 amino acids. Germline V gene sequence: CDR1 SGHRS, CDR2 YFSETQ.